Detailed here is one T cell receptor beta chain. The antigen is unknown. The sample originates from a study of graft-versus-host responses after intestinal transplantation. The overall study: Every transplant recipient was induced with anti-thymocyte globulin, then maintained on tacrolimus and steroids for approximately three years. General observations from the study: Recipient marrow contained GvH clones, some of which appeared first in ileum or blood.

This table comes from immunoSEQ multiplex PCR, and its TCRdb copy is limited to in-frame clones, with some not included. The sample has about 88,000 clones; 94% are singletons. V gave up 3 bases and J gave up 7 bases; unmatched junction bases: 6. Germline V gene data show CDR1 as LNHNV and CDR2 as YYDKDF (reference sequence). The CDR3 is 15 residues long. This clonotype was obtained from a human donor who was the organ donor for an intestinal transplant. The rearrangement links TRBV15 to TRBJ2-3; 11 bases align to TRBD2. This specimen was unstimulated CD4+ T cells sorted from spleen or lymph node cells, taken before transplant. CDR3 sequence reads: CATSSSGGAKNTQYF. The CDR3 bases are TGTGCCACCAGCAGTAGCGGGGGGGCAAAAAATACGCAGTATTTT.